The T cell receptor (beta chain) described here comes from a study of blood T cell repertoires in COVID-19. Turning to the study itself: Donors in the United States, Italy and Spain gave samples during acute or convalescent COVID-19. PBMCs, B-cell-depleted T cells, or T cells provided the cDNA or gDNA that made up the material.

As handled by the study authors: Reference gene primer amplification gave nucleated cell count estimates. The repertoire was sequenced with immunoSEQ multiplex PCR; TCRdb's copy has only in-frame clones and lacks some. The D gene and trimming were derived from the DNA, and the V and J assignments and clone size from that table. The sample lists 230,000 or so clones; 75% to 90% were seen once. This receptor was obtained from a woman aged 35 to 49 who had recovered from COVID-19. Sequencing input: peripheral blood.

The CDR3 DNA follows: TGTGCCAGCAGCCCCGGGACTAGCGGGAGGGCCTACAATGAGCAGTTCTTC. Translated, it gives CASSPGTSGRAYNEQFF. The rearrangement joins TRBV7-6 to TRBJ2-1; 16 nucleotides align to TRBD2. The CDR3 has 17 residues. Unmatched junction bases numbered 3, after V lost 5 bases and J lost 2 bases. CDR1 and CDR2 (germline): SGHVS, FNYEAQ.